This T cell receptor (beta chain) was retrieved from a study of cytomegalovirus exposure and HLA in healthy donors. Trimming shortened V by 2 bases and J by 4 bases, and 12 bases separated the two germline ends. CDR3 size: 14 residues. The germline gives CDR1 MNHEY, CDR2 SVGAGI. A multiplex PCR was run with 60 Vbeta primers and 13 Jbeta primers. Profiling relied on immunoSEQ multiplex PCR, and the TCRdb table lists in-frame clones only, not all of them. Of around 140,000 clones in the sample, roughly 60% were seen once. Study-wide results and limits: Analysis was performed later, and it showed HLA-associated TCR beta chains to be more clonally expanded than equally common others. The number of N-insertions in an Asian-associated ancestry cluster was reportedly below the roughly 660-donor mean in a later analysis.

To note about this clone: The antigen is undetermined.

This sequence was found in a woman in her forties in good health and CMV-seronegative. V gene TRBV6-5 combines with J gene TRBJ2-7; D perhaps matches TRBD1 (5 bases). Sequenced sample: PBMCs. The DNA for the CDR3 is TGTGCCAGCAGTTACGACGCAGGGCAGTACGAGCAGTACTTC. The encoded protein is CASSYDAGQYEQYF.